This T cell receptor beta chain was identified during a study of read filtering for tumor transcriptome and immune sequencing. For the study at large: Per sample, TCR-region reads ranged about 3.5 to 11 million by IR-seq, roughly 80 to 1,300 by RNA-seq.

Unmatched junction bases numbered 7, after V lost 6 bases and J lost 6 bases. Looked up from germline, CDR1 is MDHEN and CDR2 is SYDVKM. The CDR3 has 13 amino acids. This library used around 400 ng RNA and molecular barcoded adaptors spanning alpha/delta and beta/gamma chains. From the reads, TCRdb called clonotypes with MiXCR, one entry per CDR3 protein. The table has approximately 93,000 distinct CDR3 sequences, around a fifth seen once. The TCR comes from a donor at least 40 years old with multiple myeloma. The chain recombines TRBV28 with TRBJ1-2, with 7 nucleotides matching TRBD1. Sequencing was carried out using a population of CD138-negative cells sorted from bone marrow. CDR3 bases: TGTGCCAGCAGCCCTACAGGGGCTAATGGCTACACCTTC. It translates to CASSPTGANGYTF.